One sample yielded the 16 T cell receptor beta chains listed below, sequenced in a study of neurological immune-mediated disorders. In TCRdb, the 5' RACE reads were re-called with MiXCR into one record per CDR3 protein. There are about 53,000 distinct CDR3 sequences in the sample; roughly 8.3% occur only once, and roughly 2% lies in the top ten. Time point given: longitudinal time-point 3. The sequencing sample was made of PBMCs. These receptor sequences come from a woman in her forties in good health.

This clonotype was detected ten times or more. V is TRBV10-1 and J is TRBJ2-2, with 10 bases that match TRBD2. Germline V gene data show CDR1 as WNHNN and CDR2 as SYGVQD (reference sequence). The length of the CDR3 is 14 residues. The J segment lost 7 bases and the V segment lost 5 bases, leaving 4 bases of the junction unmatched. CDR3 bases: TGCGCCAGCAGTACTAGCGGGAAATACGGGGAGCTGTTTTTT. Protein: CASSTSGKYGELFF.

This clonotype was found many times. V is TRBV27 and J is TRBJ2-1; no definite D call. The CDR3 has 16 residues. Germline-derived CDR1 and CDR2 are MNHEY and SMNVEV (reference sequence). Trimming left V 2 bases short and J 2 bases short, with 13 bases between. The CDR3 sequence: CASSLRGRTPYNEQFF. In nucleotides, the CDR3 is TGTGCCAGCAGTTTAAGAGGTAGAACCCCCTACAATGAGCAGTTCTTC.

This clonotype was seen repeatedly, ten times or more. The chain links TRBV5-1 to TRBJ1-2; tentative D call: TRBD1 (5 bases). This CDR3 comprises 12 residues. Germline CDR1 SGHRS, CDR2 YFSETQ. V was shortened by 7 bases and J by 7 bases, with 14 bases between the two germline ends. Written as DNA, the CDR3 is TGCGCCAGCTATGGGGGGAACGGTGGCTACACCTTC. This gives the protein CASYGGNGGYTF.

This clonotype was seen many times. V usage is TRBV10-3 and J usage is TRBJ1-4, with D hard to call. The CDR3 is 14 amino acids. The V gene's germline CDR1 is ENHRY and CDR2 SYGVKD. V was cut by 6 bases and J by 0 bases, with 8 bases left in between. The DNA of the CDR3 is TGTGCCATCAGCCCGGGGACAACTAATGAAAAACTGTTTTTT. Protein sequence: CAISPGTTNEKLFF.

Many counts were recorded for this clonotype. The rearrangement uses TRBV5-6 and TRBJ2-1; 14 positions match TRBD2. The ends lost 5 bases at V and 10 bases at J; junction bases unmatched: 8. The CDR3 is 15 amino acids. Per the germline V gene, CDR1 is SGHDT and CDR2 is YYEEEE. The DNA for the CDR3 is TGTGCCAGCAGGCCGGGGACTAGCGGGGGACGGGAGCAGTTCTTC. Its translation: CASRPGTSGGREQFF.

This clonotype was seen repeatedly, ten times or more. The V call is TRBV6-1, the J call TRBJ2-1, with 11 bases identical to TRBD1. The CDR3 consists of 15 residues. J was trimmed by 9 bases and V by 7 bases; bases with no gene match: 11. Looked up from germline, CDR1 is MNHNS and CDR2 is SASEGT. The CDR3 DNA reads as TGTGCCAGCACCCCCGGACAGGGGGCGATAGGTGAGCAGTTCTTC. This gives the protein CASTPGQGAIGEQFF.

Many counts were recorded for this clonotype. The chain recombines TRBV10-3 with TRBJ2-6; no definite D call. Trimming took off 10 bases at V and 1 base at J, with 5 bases between the two ends. Germline CDR1 is ENHRY and CDR2 is SYGVKD. The CDR3 is 12 residues long. CDR3 nucleotides: TGTGCCACAGAATCTGGGGCCAACGTCCTGACTTTC. This sequence encodes CATESGANVLTF.

Turning to this clonotype: At one of its ends the junction is not consistent with the germline gene, which may arise from a read error. The genes are TRBV12-3 or TRBV12-4 and TRBJ2-3; 10 nucleotides agree with TRBD2. The length of the CDR3 is 17 residues. This CDR3 is CASSLSVLAGVEDTQYF. The CDR3 DNA is TGTGCCAGCAGTTTAAGTGTGCTAGCGGGAGTTGAAGATACTCAGTATTTT.

This clonotype came up many times. V gene TRBV20-1 combines with J gene TRBJ1-2; a weak D match, TRBD1 (5 bases). Germline lookup yields CDR1 DFQATT and CDR2 SNEGSKA (reference sequence). This CDR3 region has 15 residues. Trimming took 1 base from V and 8 from J, leaving 20 bases between them. CDR3 residues: CSARGGDGQSSGYTF. The CDR3 DNA reads as TGCAGTGCTAGAGGTGGGGACGGACAATCTTCAGGCTACACCTTC.

This clonotype was recorded at least ten times. The CDR3 here is CASSPSRYSYGYTF. CDR3 nucleotides: TGTGCCAGCAGCCCCAGCCGTTACTCTTATGGCTACACCTTC. The gene calls are TRBV7-2 and TRBJ1-2, with no clear D. Germline V gene sequence: CDR1 SGHTA, CDR2 FQGNSA. V was cut by 5 bases and J by 5 bases, with 15 bases left in between. This CDR3 comprises 14 residues.

J is TRBJ2-3 and V is TRBV5-1; D perhaps matches TRBD2 (6 bases). The CDR3 length is 16 residues. The V and J ends lost 4 bases and 2 bases respectively, with 17 bases between them. CDR1 and CDR2 (germline): SGHRS, YFSETQ. The CDR3 sequence is CASSSERVIPTDTQYF. The CDR3 DNA follows: TGCGCCAGCAGCAGCGAGCGGGTTATTCCCACAGATACGCAGTATTTT.

At least ten counts were recorded for this clonotype. The chain carries TRBV12-3 or TRBV12-4 and TRBJ1-1; a weak D match, TRBD1 (6 bases). The CDR3 runs to 14 residues. V lost 6 bases, J lost 8 bases, and 19 bases lay in between. For the CDR3, the DNA is TGTGCCAGCAGCTCCTCTCCGGGACACTCAGAAGCTTTCTTT. Amino acids: CASSSSPGHSEAFF.

This clonotype was counted at least ten times. The rearrangement joins TRBV5-6 to TRBJ2-7, with 12 positions matching TRBD2. CDR3 size: 14 residues. V was pared by 2 bases and J by 12 bases, with 9 bases of the junction left unmatched. In germline, CDR1 is SGHDT, CDR2 YYEEEE. Written as DNA, the CDR3 is TGTGCCAGCAGCTTACGACTAGCGGGAGCCGTGCTGTACTTC. The encoded protein is CASSLRLAGAVLYF.

The table lists this clonotype with many counts. The chain links TRBV5-1 to TRBJ1-2; D gene ambiguous. Between the trimmed V and J ends, which lost 4 bases and 2 bases, there was a span of 15 bases. The CDR3 loop spans 15 amino acids. Germline values: CDR1 SGHRS, CDR2 YFSETQ. The CDR3 sequence is CASSEGNRRNYGYTF. CDR3 coding DNA: TGCGCCAGCAGCGAGGGCAATCGACGGAACTATGGCTACACCTTC.

There are many counts of this clonotype. The chain joins TRBV7-2 to TRBJ2-2; the match to TRBD2 covers 8 bases. Germline trimming cut 5 bases from V and 9 bases from J; bases unmatched to any gene: 11. The CDR3 consists of 15 residues. Germline loops: CDR1 SGHTA, CDR2 FQGNSA. CDR3 region: CASSASGGGGRELFF. In DNA, the CDR3 is TGTGCCAGCAGCGCCTCCGGGGGGGGCGGCCGGGAGCTGTTTTTT.

This clonotype was counted at least ten times. The chain employs TRBV29-1 and TRBJ1-4; D may be TRBD1 (5 bases). The V gene's germline CDR1 is SQVTM and CDR2 ANQGSEA. The CDR3 is 13 residues long. V was clipped by 8 bases and J by 4 bases, with 14 bases between them. For the CDR3, the DNA is TGCAGCTCGATGGGGGAAGATAATGAAAAACTGTTTTTT. Protein: CSSMGEDNEKLFF.